A selection of T cell receptor beta chains follows, all from one sample in a study of blood T cell repertoires in COVID-19. The assay was immunoSEQ multiplex PCR, and TCRdb's table has in-frame clones only and misses some. The repertoire holds around 97,000 clones, with approximately 84% as singletons. Sequencing was carried out using peripheral blood. These receptors were collected from a human donor in a cohort sampled during active COVID-19. Each CDR3 is given with its conserved first and last residue. Fields, in order: CDR3 protein, CDR3 DNA, clone size, V gene, D gene, J gene. A D gene is named only where the DNA matches it firmly. Part of the rows lack a size; the others show once, few, many or a class for expanded clones.

CASSARSGTGNNEQFF,TGTGCCAGCAGCGCCCGATCCGGGACAGGGAACAATGAGCAGTTCTTC,few,TRBV7-6,TRBD1,TRBJ2-1
CASSLYTEAFF,TGTGCCAGCAGCCTCTACACTGAAGCTTTCTTT,.,TRBV12-3/TRBV12-4,.,TRBJ1-1
CASSRDTNYEQYF,TGTGCCAGCAGCAGGGACACTAACTACGAGCAGTACTTC,.,TRBV7-9,.,TRBJ2-7
CASRGRQGIDYGYTF,TGTGCCAGTAGGGGCAGACAGGGGATTGACTATGGCTACACCTTC,.,TRBV19,TRBD1,TRBJ1-2
CASSERSGSGNTIYF,TGTGCCAGCAGTGAGAGGAGTGGGTCTGGAAACACCATATATTTT,few,TRBV6-1,.,TRBJ1-3
CASRLANYGYTF,TGTGCCAGCAGACTCGCTAACTATGGCTACACCTTC,.,TRBV5-6,.,TRBJ1-2
CASSRAGVRSPLHF,TGTGCCAGCAGCCGGGCGGGGGTGCGTTCACCCCTCCACTTT,.,TRBV3-1/TRBV3-2,.,TRBJ1-6
CASSQQGSSYNEQFF,TGTGCCAGCAGCCAACAGGGTAGCTCCTACAATGAGCAGTTCTTC,.,TRBV14,.,TRBJ2-1
CAHLRLGGPNTQYF,TGTGCCCACCTGCGCTTGGGGGGGCCCAATACGCAGTATTTT,.,TRBV30,.,TRBJ2-3
CATSSRGLGFVSGYTF,TGTGCCACCAGCTCCCGAGGGTTGGGTTTCGTATCGGGCTACACCTTC,.,TRBV15,.,TRBJ1-2
CASSYPLADTDTQYF,TGTGCCAGCAGTTACCCCCTAGCGGACACAGATACGCAGTATTTT,once,TRBV6-6,TRBD2,TRBJ2-3
CASSLGGQQGEKLFF,TGTGCCAGCAGCTTAGGGGGACAACAGGGGGAAAAACTGTTTTTT,.,TRBV7-9,TRBD1,TRBJ1-4
CASSMGRTVGYTF,TGTGCCAGCAGTATGGGGAGAACAGTTGGCTACACCTTC,.,TRBV6-5,.,TRBJ1-2
CAWFPPTQGAPEAFF,TGTGCCTGGTTCCCCCCAACCCAGGGGGCCCCTGAAGCTTTCTTT,.,TRBV30,TRBD1,TRBJ1-1
CASQRVRGTGELFF,TGCGCCAGCCAGAGGGTCCGGGGGACCGGGGAGCTGTTTTTT,few,TRBV10-1,.,TRBJ2-2
CASSLQRTASGNTIYF,TGCGCCAGCAGTCTACAACGAACAGCCTCTGGAAACACCATATATTTT,.,TRBV10-2,.,TRBJ1-3
CASSSRGVTKNIQYF,TGTGCCAGCAGCTCTCGGGGTGTGACCAAAAACATTCAGTACTTC,.,TRBV5-8,.,TRBJ2-4
CASSRLENTEAFF,TGTGCCAGCTCACGGTTAGAGAACACTGAAGCTTTCTTT,once,TRBV18,.,TRBJ1-1
CASKTGTSGEKETQYF,TGCGCCAGCAAAACTGGGACTAGCGGGGAAAAAGAGACCCAGTACTTC,.,TRBV5-1,TRBD2,TRBJ2-5
CASSQDGNNYGYTF,TGCGCCAGCAGCCAAGACGGGAACAACTATGGCTACACCTTC,.,TRBV4-3,.,TRBJ1-2
CASSQGRGLAGYEQYF,TGTGCCAGCAGCCAAGGGCGGGGACTAGCGGGCTACGAGCAGTACTTC,.,TRBV3-1/TRBV3-2,TRBD2,TRBJ2-7
CATTWGLAGSGETQYF,TGCGCCACCACGTGGGGACTAGCGGGGAGCGGGGAGACCCAGTACTTC,.,TRBV5-1,TRBD2,TRBJ2-5
CASSLGRTEAFF,TGTGCCAGCAGCTTAGGGCGGACTGAAGCTTTCTTT,.,TRBV11-3,.,TRBJ1-1
CASSAGGSTEAFF,TGTGCCAGCAGTGCGGGGGGTAGCACTGAAGCTTTCTTT,.,TRBV2,.,TRBJ1-1
CASSAPQGSSYNEQFF,TGTGCCAGCAGCGCCCCTCAGGGGAGCTCCTACAATGAGCAGTTCTTC,.,TRBV9,.,TRBJ2-1
CASSLGLTTGELFF,TGTGCCAGCAGCTTGGGACTCACCACCGGGGAGCTGTTTTTT,.,TRBV7-9,.,TRBJ2-2
CATSRDLVNEQFF,TGTGCCACCAGCAGAGATCTTGTCAATGAGCAGTTCTTC,few,TRBV15,.,TRBJ2-1
CASKRGGANTEAFF,TGTGCCAGCAAGCGAGGGGGGGCCAACACTGAAGCTTTCTTT,.,TRBV3-1/TRBV3-2,.,TRBJ1-1
CASSTQGNQPQHF,TGTGCCAGCAGCACACAGGGAAATCAGCCCCAGCATTTT,.,TRBV7-6,.,TRBJ1-5
CASSQPSGRRGYNEQFF,TGCGCCAGCAGCCAGCCCTCGGGGCGGCGGGGCTACAATGAGCAGTTCTTC,few,TRBV4-1,.,TRBJ2-1
CSAGRGLETQYF,TGCAGCGCCGGAAGGGGGCTGGAGACCCAGTACTTC,.,TRBV29-1,TRBD1,TRBJ2-5
CSASTKGATNEKLFF,TGCAGTGCTAGTACGAAGGGGGCAACTAATGAAAAACTGTTTTTT,.,TRBV20-1,.,TRBJ1-4
CASSAARSGASDTQYF,TGTGCCAGCAGCGCCGCCCGAAGCGGGGCCTCAGATACGCAGTATTTT,few,TRBV9,TRBD2,TRBJ2-3
CASSQSSLPSTEAFF,TGTGCCAGCAGCCAATCGTCCCTTCCCTCCACTGAAGCTTTCTTT,.,TRBV3-1/TRBV3-2,.,TRBJ1-1
CASTRTGVNGYTF,TGTGCCAGCACTCGGACAGGGGTAAACGGCTACACCTTC,.,TRBV6-5,TRBD1,TRBJ1-2
CASSQVARVHTEAFF,TGTGCCAGCAGCCAAGTAGCCAGGGTCCACACTGAAGCTTTCTTT,.,TRBV3-1/TRBV3-2,.,TRBJ1-1
CASSHRQGANYGYTF,TGTGCCAGCAGCCACAGACAGGGAGCTAACTATGGCTACACCTTC,few,TRBV5-8,TRBD1,TRBJ1-2
CASSHDGGVRTEAFF,TGTGCCAGCAGCCACGACGGAGGGGTCAGAACTGAAGCTTTCTTT,.,TRBV7-6,.,TRBJ1-1
CASSQGAAYRGEAFF,TGTGCCAGCAGCCAAGGGGCAGCCTATCGGGGGGAGGCTTTCTTT,.,TRBV3-1/TRBV3-2,.,TRBJ1-1